This T cell receptor (beta chain) was sequenced for a study of shared clonotypes between healthy human individuals. Points from the study as a whole: The generation probabilities recorded for non-shared clonotypes fell below those of clonotypes shared by all four donors.

Sequencing was performed with immunoSEQ multiplex PCR; in TCRdb, only in-frame clones are kept and a portion is missing. The sample includes 1.6 million or so clones, more than 95% of them seen just once. Remarks on this clone: What it recognizes is unknown.

The CDR3 is 15 residues long. In germline, CDR1 is SGDLS, CDR2 YYNGEE. Trimming cost V 3 bases and J 0 bases, with 11 bases left between them. Sample: naive CD4+ T cells sorted from blood. Documented subset: CD45RA+ positively selected. This rearrangement joins TRBV9 to TRBJ2-3, with D perhaps matching TRBD2 (6 bases). The receptor was isolated from a man younger than 45 in good health. DNA for the CDR3: TGTGCCAGCAGCGCGGACTACCCTAGCACAGATACGCAGTATTTT. It codes for CASSADYPSTDTQYF.